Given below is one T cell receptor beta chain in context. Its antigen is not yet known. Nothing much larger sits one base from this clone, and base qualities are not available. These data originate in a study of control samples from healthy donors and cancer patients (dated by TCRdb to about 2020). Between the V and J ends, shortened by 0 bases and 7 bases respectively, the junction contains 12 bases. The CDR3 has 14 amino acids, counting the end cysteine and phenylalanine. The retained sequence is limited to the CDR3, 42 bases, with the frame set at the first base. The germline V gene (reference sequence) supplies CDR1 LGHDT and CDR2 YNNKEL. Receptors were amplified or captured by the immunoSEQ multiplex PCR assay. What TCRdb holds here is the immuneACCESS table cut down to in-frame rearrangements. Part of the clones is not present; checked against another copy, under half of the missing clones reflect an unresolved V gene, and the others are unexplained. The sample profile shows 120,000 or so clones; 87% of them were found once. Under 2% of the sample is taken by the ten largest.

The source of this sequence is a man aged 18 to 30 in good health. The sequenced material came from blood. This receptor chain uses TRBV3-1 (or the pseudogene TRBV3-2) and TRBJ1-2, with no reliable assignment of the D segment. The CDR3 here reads CASSQEGREGGYTF. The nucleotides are TGTGCCAGCAGCCAAGAAGGGAGGGAGGGTGGCTACACCTTC.